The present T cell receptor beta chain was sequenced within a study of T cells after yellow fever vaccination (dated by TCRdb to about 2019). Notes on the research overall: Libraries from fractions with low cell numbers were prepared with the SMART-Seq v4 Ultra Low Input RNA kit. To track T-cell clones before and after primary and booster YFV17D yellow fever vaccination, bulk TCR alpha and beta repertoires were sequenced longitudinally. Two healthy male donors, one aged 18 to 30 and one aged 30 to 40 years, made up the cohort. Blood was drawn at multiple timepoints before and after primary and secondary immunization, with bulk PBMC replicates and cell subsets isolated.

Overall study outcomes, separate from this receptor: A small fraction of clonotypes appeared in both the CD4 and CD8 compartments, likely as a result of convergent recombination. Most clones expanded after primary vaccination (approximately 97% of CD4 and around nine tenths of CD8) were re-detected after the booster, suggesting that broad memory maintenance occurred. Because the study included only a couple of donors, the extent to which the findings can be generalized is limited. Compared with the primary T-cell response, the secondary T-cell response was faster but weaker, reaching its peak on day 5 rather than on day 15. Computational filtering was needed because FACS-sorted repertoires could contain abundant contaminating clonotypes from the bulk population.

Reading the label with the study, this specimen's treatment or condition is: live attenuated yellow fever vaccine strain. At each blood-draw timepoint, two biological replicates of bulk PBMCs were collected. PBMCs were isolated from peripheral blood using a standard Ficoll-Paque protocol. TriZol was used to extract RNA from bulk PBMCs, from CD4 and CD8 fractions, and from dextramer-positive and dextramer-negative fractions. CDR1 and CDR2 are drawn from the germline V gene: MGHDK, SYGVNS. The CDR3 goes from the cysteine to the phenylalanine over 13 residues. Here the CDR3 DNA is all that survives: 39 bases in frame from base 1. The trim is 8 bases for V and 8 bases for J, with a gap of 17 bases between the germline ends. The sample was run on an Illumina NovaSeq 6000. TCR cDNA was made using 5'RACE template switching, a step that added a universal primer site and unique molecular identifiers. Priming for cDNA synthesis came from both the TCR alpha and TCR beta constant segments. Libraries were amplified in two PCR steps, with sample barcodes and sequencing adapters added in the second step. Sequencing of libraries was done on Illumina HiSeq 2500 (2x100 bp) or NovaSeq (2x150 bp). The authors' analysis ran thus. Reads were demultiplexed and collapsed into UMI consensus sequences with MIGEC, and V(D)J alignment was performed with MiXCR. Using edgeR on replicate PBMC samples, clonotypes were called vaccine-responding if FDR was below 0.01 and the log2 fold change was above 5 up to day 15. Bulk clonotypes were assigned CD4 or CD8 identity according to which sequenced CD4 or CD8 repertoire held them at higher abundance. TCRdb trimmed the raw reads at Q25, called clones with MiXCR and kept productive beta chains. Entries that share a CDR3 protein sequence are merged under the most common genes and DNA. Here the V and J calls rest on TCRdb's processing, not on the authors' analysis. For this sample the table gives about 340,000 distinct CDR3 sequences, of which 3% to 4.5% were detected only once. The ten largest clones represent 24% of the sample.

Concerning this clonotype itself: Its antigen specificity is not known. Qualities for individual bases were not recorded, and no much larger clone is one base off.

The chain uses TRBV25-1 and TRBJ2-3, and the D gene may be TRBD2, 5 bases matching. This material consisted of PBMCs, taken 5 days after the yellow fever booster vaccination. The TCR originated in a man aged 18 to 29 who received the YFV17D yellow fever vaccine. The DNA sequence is TGTGCCAGCGCCGTTGGCCCCAGCGGTACGCAGTATTTT. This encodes CASAVGPSGTQYF.